This TCR beta chain emerged from a study of tumor-infiltrating lymphocytes in oesophageal squamous cell carcinoma. To note about this clonotype: The junction shows a germline mismatch at one end, possibly a read error.

Germline V gene sequence: CDR1 SGHTA, CDR2 FQGTGA. The CDR3 length is 15 residues. TCRdb used MiXCR to reprocess the PCR reads, holding one entry per CDR3 protein. The sample lists roughly 10,000 distinct CDR3 sequences, roughly 60% occurring once. The sequencing sample was made of esophageal tumor tissue. This sequence originates from a female donor with esophageal squamous cell carcinoma. The chain recombines TRBV7-3 with TRBJ2-4; tentative D call: TRBD2 (5 bases). The CDR3 DNA is TGTGCCAGCAGCTTAAGCCTGGGAGATAATTCACCCCTCCACTTC. It encodes CASSLSLGDNSPLHF.